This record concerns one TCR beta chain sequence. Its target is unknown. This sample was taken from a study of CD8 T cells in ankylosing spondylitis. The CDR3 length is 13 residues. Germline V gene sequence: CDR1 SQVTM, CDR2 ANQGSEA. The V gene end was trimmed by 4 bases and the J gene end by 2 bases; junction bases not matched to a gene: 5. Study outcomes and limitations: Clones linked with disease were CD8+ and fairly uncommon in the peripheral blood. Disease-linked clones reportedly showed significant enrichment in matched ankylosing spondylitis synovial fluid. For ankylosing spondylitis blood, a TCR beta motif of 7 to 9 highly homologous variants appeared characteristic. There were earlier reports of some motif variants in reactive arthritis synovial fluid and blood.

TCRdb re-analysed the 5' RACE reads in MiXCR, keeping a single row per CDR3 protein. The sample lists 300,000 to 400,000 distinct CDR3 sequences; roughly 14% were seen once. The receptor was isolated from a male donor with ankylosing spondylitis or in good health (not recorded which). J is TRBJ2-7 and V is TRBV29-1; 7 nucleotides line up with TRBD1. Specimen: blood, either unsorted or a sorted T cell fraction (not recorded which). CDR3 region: CSVARGQTYEQYF. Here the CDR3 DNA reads TGCAGCGTTGCTAGGGGGCAAACCTACGAGCAGTACTTC.